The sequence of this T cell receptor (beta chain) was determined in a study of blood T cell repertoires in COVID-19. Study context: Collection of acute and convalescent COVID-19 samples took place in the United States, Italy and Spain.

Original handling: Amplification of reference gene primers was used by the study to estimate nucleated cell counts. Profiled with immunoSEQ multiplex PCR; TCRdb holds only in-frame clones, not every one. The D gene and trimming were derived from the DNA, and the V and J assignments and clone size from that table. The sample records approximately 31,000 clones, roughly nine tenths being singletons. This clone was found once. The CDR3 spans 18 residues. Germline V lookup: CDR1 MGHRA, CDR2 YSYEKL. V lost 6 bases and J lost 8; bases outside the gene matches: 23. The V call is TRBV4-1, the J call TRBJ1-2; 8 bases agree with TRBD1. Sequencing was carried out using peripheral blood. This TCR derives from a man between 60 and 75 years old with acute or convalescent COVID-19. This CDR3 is CASSRNQQGGQDARGYTF. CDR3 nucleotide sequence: TGCGCCAGCAGTAGAAACCAGCAAGGGGGACAGGACGCGAGGGGCTACACCTTC.